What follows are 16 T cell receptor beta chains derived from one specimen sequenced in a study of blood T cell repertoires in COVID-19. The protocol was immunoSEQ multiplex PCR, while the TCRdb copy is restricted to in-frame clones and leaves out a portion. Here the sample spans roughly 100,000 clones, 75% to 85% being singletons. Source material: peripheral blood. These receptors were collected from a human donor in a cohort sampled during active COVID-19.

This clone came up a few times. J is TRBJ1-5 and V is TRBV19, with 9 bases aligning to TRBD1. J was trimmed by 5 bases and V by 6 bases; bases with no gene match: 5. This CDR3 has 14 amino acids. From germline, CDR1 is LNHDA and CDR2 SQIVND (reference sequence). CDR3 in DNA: TGTGCCAGTAGGTGGACAGGGGCATATCAGCCCCAGCATTTT. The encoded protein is CASRWTGAYQPQHF.

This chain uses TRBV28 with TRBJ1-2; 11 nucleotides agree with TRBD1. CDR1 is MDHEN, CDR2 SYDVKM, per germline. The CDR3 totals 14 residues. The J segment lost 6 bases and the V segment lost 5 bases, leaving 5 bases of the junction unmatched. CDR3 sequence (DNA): TGTGCCAGCAGTGCGGACAGGGGGCTAGATGGCTACACCTTC. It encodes CASSADRGLDGYTF.

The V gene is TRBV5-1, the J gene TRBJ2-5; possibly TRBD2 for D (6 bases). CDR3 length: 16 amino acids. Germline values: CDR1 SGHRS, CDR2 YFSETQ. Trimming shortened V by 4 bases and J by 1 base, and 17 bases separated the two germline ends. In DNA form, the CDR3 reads TGCGCCAGCAGCGGGGGGATCTTACAGAGCCAAGAGACCCAGTACTTC. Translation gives CASSGGILQSQETQYF. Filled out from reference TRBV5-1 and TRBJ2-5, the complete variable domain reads KAGVTQTPRYLIKTRGQQVTLSCSPISGHRSVSWYQQTPGQGLQFLFEYFSETQRNKGNFPGRFSGRQFSNSRSEMNVSTLELGDSALYLCASSGGILQSQETQYFGPGTRLLVL.

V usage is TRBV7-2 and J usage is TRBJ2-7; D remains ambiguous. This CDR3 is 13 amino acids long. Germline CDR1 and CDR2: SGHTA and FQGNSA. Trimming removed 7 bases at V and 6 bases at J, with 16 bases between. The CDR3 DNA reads TGTGCCAGCACCCCAGAGGTAGAGGCCGAGCAGTACTTC. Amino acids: CASTPEVEAEQYF. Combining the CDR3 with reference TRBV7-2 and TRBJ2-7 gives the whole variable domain GAGVSQSPSNKVTEKGKDVELRCDPISGHTALYWYRQSLGQGLEFLIYFQGNSAPDKSGLPSDRFSAERTGGSVSTLTIQRTQQEDSAVYLCASTPEVEAEQYFGPGTRLTVT.

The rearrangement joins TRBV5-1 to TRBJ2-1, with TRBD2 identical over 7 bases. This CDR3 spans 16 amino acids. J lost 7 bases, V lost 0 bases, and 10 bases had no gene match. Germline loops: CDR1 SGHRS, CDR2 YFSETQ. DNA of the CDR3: TGCGCCAGCAGCTTGGGGGCTAGCGGTCAAGGGAATGAGCAGTTCTTC. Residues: CASSLGASGQGNEQFF.

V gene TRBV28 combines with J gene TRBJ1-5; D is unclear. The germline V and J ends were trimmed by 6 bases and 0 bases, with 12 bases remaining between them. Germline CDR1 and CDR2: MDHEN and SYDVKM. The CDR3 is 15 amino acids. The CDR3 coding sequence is TGTGCCAGCAGACAAATAACAAATAGCAATCAGCCCCAGCATTTT. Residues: CASRQITNSNQPQHF.

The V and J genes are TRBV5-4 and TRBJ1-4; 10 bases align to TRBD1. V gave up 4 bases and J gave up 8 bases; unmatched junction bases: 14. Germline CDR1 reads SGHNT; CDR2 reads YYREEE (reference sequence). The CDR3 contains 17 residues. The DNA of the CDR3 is TGTGCCAGCAGCGGCGGACAGGGGGGCCTCACCATCGAAAAACTGTTTTTT. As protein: CASSGGQGGLTIEKLFF.

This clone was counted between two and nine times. CDR3 DNA: TGTGCCAGCTCACCACTGGCAGGGTACGAGCAGTACTTC. This translates into CASSPLAGYEQYF. The chain recombines TRBV18 with TRBJ2-7; tentatively, D is TRBD1 (5 bases). This CDR3 is 13 amino acids long. Per the germline V gene, CDR1 is KGHSH and CDR2 is LQKENI. With 1 base removed from V and 4 bases from J, the gap between germline ends came to 8 bases.

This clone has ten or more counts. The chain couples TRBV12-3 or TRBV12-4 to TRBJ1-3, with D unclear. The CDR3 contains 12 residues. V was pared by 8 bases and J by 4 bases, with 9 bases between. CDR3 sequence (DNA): TGTGCCAGCTCCGCCGGGGGAAACACCATATATTTT. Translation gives CASSAGGNTIYF.

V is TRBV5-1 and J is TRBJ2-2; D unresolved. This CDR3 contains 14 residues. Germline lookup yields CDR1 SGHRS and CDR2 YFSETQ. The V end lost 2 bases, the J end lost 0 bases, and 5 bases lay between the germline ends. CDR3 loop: CASSLLANTGELFF. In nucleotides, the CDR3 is TGCGCCAGCAGCTTATTAGCGAACACCGGGGAGCTGTTTTTT.

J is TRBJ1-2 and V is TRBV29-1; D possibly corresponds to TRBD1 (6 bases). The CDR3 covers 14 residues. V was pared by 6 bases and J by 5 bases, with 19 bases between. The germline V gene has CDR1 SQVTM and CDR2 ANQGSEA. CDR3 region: CSVTNTGSGYGYTF. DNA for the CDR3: TGCAGCGTCACAAATACAGGGTCGGGGTATGGCTACACCTTC.

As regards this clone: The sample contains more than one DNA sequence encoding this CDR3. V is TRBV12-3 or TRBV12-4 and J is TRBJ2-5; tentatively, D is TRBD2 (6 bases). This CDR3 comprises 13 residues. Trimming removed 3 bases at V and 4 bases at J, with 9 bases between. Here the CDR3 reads CASSFGGRETQYF. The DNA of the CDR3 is TGTGCCAGCAGTTTCGGGGGACGAGAGACCCAGTACTTC.

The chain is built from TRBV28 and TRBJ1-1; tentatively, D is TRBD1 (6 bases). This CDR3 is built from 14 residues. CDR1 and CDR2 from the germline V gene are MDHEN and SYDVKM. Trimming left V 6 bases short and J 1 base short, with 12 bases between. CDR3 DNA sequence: TGTGCCAGCAGAACCGGGACACCGAACACTGAAGCTTTCTTT. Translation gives CASRTGTPNTEAFF.

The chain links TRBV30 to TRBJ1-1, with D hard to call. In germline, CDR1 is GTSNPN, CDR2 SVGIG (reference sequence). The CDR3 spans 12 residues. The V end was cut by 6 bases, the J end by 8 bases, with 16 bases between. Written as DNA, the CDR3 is TGTGCCTGCATTCGGGAGCCTTGGGAAGCTTTCTTT. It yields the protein CACIREPWEAFF.

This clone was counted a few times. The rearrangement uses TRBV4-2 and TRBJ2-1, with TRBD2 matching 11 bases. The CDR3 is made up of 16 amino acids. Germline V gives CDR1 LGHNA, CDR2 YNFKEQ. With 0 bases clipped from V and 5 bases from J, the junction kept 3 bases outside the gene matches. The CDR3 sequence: CASSQDSGRANNEQFF. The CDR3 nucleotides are TGTGCCAGCAGCCAAGATAGCGGGAGGGCCAACAATGAGCAGTTCTTC.

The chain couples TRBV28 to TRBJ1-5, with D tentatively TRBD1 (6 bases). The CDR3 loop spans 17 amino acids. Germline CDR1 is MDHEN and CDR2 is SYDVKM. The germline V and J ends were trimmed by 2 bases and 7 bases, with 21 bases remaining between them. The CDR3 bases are TGTGCCAGCAGTTTACTCGCCAGTGGCAGGGGAGGGCAGCCCCAGCATTTT. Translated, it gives CASSLLASGRGGQPQHF. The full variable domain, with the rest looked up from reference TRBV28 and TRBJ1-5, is DVKVTQSSRYLVKRTGEKVFLECVQDMDHENMFWYRQDPGLGLRLIYFSYDVKMKEKGDIPEGYSVSREKKERFSLILESASTNQTSMYLCASSLLASGRGGQPQHFGDGTRLSIL.